These T cell receptor beta chains were read from a single sample in a study of T-cell reconstitution after alpha-beta-depleted transplantation in children. MiXCR, applied by TCRdb to the PCR reads, yields one record per CDR3 protein. The top ten hold less than 4.5% of the sample, which has around 400,000 distinct CDR3 sequences, roughly 22% seen once. The material sequenced was PBMCs from the stem cell graft donor, taken from the stem cell graft. These receptor sequences come from a human donor who donated a stem cell graft to a child with acute myeloid leukemia. Each CDR3 is given with its conserved first and last residue. A D gene is named only where the DNA matches it firmly. Where a row states a size, it is once, few, many or the class of an expanded clone; other rows omit it.

CDR3nt: TGCAGCGTCCCGAAAGAGCGGAGCTACAATGAGCAGTTCTTC
CDR3aa: CSVPKERSYNEQFF
d_gene: .
v_gene: TRBV29-1
abundance: .
j_gene: TRBJ2-1

CDR3nt: TGTGCCAGCAGTTTGGGACAGGCTCCCAATGAGCAGTTCTTC
CDR3aa: CASSLGQAPNEQFF
d_gene: TRBD1
v_gene: TRBV27
abundance: few
j_gene: TRBJ2-1

CDR3nt: TGTGCCAGCAGTCCCCTAGCGGGAGGGCCGAGCGATGAGCAGTTCTTC
CDR3aa: CASSPLAGGPSDEQFF
d_gene: TRBD2
v_gene: TRBV12-3/TRBV12-4
abundance: many
j_gene: TRBJ2-1

CDR3nt: TGCAGTGCTGCGAGGTGGTTAGCGGGAGCCTACGAGCAGTACTTC
CDR3aa: CSAARWLAGAYEQYF
d_gene: TRBD2
v_gene: TRBV20-1
abundance: few
j_gene: TRBJ2-7

CDR3nt: TGTGCCAGCAGCTTAATGGATACGCAGTATTTT
CDR3aa: CASSLMDTQYF
d_gene: .
v_gene: TRBV7-2
abundance: many
j_gene: TRBJ2-3

CDR3nt: TGCAGTGCTAGAGATGTGACTAGCGGGAACGAGCAGTACTTC
CDR3aa: CSARDVTSGNEQYF
d_gene: TRBD2
v_gene: TRBV20-1
abundance: many
j_gene: TRBJ2-7

CDR3nt: TGCAGCTTAAGCACAGATACGCAGTATTTT
CDR3aa: CSLSTDTQYF
d_gene: .
v_gene: TRBV29-1
abundance: .
j_gene: TRBJ2-3

CDR3nt: TGTGCCATCAGTGAGGAAGGGAAACGGCAGCCCCAGCATTTT
CDR3aa: CAISEEGKRQPQHF
d_gene: .
v_gene: TRBV10-3
abundance: few
j_gene: TRBJ1-5

CDR3nt: TGTGCCAGCAGTTTAACGACAGGGGGTATCAATGAGCAGTTCTTC
CDR3aa: CASSLTTGGINEQFF
d_gene: TRBD1
v_gene: TRBV12-3/TRBV12-4
abundance: many
j_gene: TRBJ2-1

CDR3nt: TGTGCCAGCAGTACATTAAGGGGTGGGAGCTACGAGCAGTACTTC
CDR3aa: CASSTLRGGSYEQYF
d_gene: .
v_gene: TRBV27
abundance: .
j_gene: TRBJ2-7

CDR3nt: TGTGCCAGCAGCCAAGATCTGGCACTTGAAGGAGAAAAACTGTTTTTT
CDR3aa: CASSQDLALEGEKLFF
d_gene: .
v_gene: TRBV4-2
abundance: few
j_gene: TRBJ1-4

CDR3nt: TGCAGCGTTGCAGGGGCCGGGGGCACAGATACGCAGTATTTT
CDR3aa: CSVAGAGGTDTQYF
d_gene: .
v_gene: TRBV29-1
abundance: many
j_gene: TRBJ2-3

CDR3nt: TGTGCCAGCAATCTACAGGGGCGGGAAGCTTTCTTT
CDR3aa: CASNLQGREAFF
d_gene: TRBD1
v_gene: TRBV12-3/TRBV12-4
abundance: few
j_gene: TRBJ1-1

CDR3nt: TGTGCCAGTAGTTTCGCTAGCGGGAACTACGAGCAGTACTTC
CDR3aa: CASSFASGNYEQYF
d_gene: TRBD2
v_gene: TRBV19
abundance: .
j_gene: TRBJ2-7

CDR3nt: TGTGCCAGCAGTTTATCCCCCGATGGAAACATTCAGTACTTC
CDR3aa: CASSLSPDGNIQYF
d_gene: .
v_gene: TRBV27
abundance: few
j_gene: TRBJ2-4

CDR3nt: TGCAGTGCTAGGCTGGTGGGACAGGGTTTAAACGAGCAGTACTTC
CDR3aa: CSARLVGQGLNEQYF
d_gene: TRBD1
v_gene: TRBV20-1
abundance: few
j_gene: TRBJ2-7